Shown below are 9 T cell receptor beta chains from a single sample sequenced in a study of T cells in Graves' hyperthyroidism and ophthalmopathy. There were TCR beta CDR3 regions amplified from RNA transcripts. Using the HTBI primer set, a first-round RT-PCR was run on the TCR CDR3. TCRdb analysed the multiplex PCR reads with MiXCR anew, one entry per CDR3 protein. The repertoire holds just under 750,000 distinct CDR3 sequences, 30% to 40% seen once, with 31% in the top ten. The specimen was blood. The source is a woman aged 40-49 years with Graves' hyperthyroidism.

About this clonotype itself: A junction boundary mismatches the germline segment, possibly from a read error. The rearrangement joins TRBV10-3 to TRBJ1-5; 10 bases align to TRBD1. CDR3 length equals 15 residues. CDR1 and CDR2 from the germline V gene are ENHRY and SYGVKD. The CDR3 DNA reads as TGTGCCAGCAGTCTTCCGGGACAGGGGAATCAGCCCGAGCATTTT. Translating it yields CASSLPGQGNQPEHF.

The rearrangement joins TRBV19 to TRBJ2-2; maybe TRBD1 (8 bases). Germline V lookup: CDR1 LNHDA, CDR2 SQIVND (reference sequence). This CDR3 has 13 residues. Trimming left V 8 bases short and J 6 bases short, with 13 bases between. CDR3 coding DNA: TGTGCCAGTTGGACAGGGAGGGCCGGGGAGCTGTTTTTT. Residues: CASWTGRAGELFF.

The table lists this clonotype with a few counts. The chain uses TRBV2 and TRBJ2-7; 12 positions match TRBD1. V was clipped by 8 bases and J by 7 bases; unmatched bases: 9. Germline lookup yields CDR1 SNHLY and CDR2 FYNNEI. The CDR3 contains 14 residues. Here the CDR3 DNA reads TGTGCCAGCGAAAAGGGACAGGGGGCAGAAGAGCAGTACTTC. This codes for CASEKGQGAEEQYF.

A single count supports this clonotype. The CDR3 loop reads CASNRQGALGETQYF. CDR3 DNA sequence: TGTGCCAGCAATAGACAGGGGGCGCTGGGAGAGACCCAGTACTTC. The chain joins TRBV9 to TRBJ2-5, with 10 bases identical to TRBD1. Looked up from germline, CDR1 is SGDLS and CDR2 is YYNGEE. Trimming took 6 bases from V and 4 from J; bases not matched to a gene: 9. The CDR3 length is 15 residues.

The chain carries TRBV4-3 and TRBJ1-1; 7 nucleotides agree with TRBD1. This CDR3 has 12 residues. The V and J ends lost 7 bases and 8 bases, in that order; junction bases with no gene match: 7. Germline V gene sequence: CDR1 LGHNA, CDR2 YSLEER. The CDR3 region is CASTGDSREAFF. DNA for the CDR3: TGCGCCAGCACCGGGGACAGTCGGGAAGCTTTCTTT.

The rearrangement joins TRBV10-3 to TRBJ2-2, with 9 bases that match TRBD1. V lost 10 bases and J lost 7; bases outside the gene matches: 7. Germline-derived CDR1 and CDR2 are ENHRY and SYGVKD. The length of the CDR3 is 13 residues. In DNA form, the CDR3 reads TGTGCCACGCTGCGGGACAGGGACGGGGAGCTGTTTTTT. Its translation is CATLRDRDGELFF.

The V gene is TRBV20-1, the J gene TRBJ2-3, with no clear D. Germline V gene data show CDR1 as DFQATT and CDR2 as SNEGSKA (reference sequence). V shed 6 bases and J shed 0 bases, with 10 bases lying between them. The CDR3 runs to 13 residues. The CDR3 coding sequence is TGCAGTGCAAGGTACCCTAGCACAGATACGCAGTATTTT. Translating it yields CSARYPSTDTQYF.

With regard to this clonotype: Just one base apart from a much larger clone, this may be a read error. The CDR3 DNA follows: TGCAGTGCTAGTGGTCCAACTAATGAAAAACCGTTTTTT. Amino acids: CSASGPTNEKPFF. V and J are TRBV20-1 and TRBJ1-4; D unresolved. Germline V gene data show CDR1 as DFQATT and CDR2 as SNEGSKA (reference sequence). The CDR3 consists of 13 residues.

This clonotype was recorded only once. The V call is TRBV20-1, the J call TRBJ1-2; TRBD1 matches at 12 bases. The CDR3 runs 15 residues. V shed 4 bases and J 7 bases; nucleotides not matched to a gene: 10. Germline assignment: CDR1 DFQATT and CDR2 SNEGSKA (reference sequence). For the CDR3, the DNA is TGCAGTGCTATCAGCCCCGGGACAGGGGGCTCTGGCTACACCTTC. This translates into CSAISPGTGGSGYTF.